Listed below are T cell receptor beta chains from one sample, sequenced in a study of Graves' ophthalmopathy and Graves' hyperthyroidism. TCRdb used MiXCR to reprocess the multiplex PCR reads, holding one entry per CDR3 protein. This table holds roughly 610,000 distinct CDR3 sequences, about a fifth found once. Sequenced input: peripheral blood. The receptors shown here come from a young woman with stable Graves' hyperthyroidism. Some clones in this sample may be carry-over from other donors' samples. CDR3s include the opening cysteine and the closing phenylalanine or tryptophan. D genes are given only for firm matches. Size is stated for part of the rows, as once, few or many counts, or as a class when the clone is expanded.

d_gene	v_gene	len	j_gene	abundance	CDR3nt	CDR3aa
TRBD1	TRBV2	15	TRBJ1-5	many	TGTGCCAGCAGTGAAGATGACAGGGGGAAGCAGCCCCAGCATTTT	CASSEDDRGKQPQHF
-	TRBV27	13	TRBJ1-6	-	TGTGCCAGCAGTTTTAAGGGCCCACAGCCCCTCCACTTT	CASSFKGPQPLHF
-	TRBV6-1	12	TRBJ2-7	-	TGTGCCAGCAGGGATCCGCCCTACGAGCAGTACTTC	CASRDPPYEQYF
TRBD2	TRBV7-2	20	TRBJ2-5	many	TGTGCCAGCAGCTTAGCGGCGCGCGATCAAGCGGGGGGGCCTTCGGAGACCCAGTACTTC	CASSLAARDQAGGPSETQYF
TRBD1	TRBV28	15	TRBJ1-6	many	TGTGCCAGCAGCCAGGGGGTCTCCTATAATTCACCCCTCCACTTT	CASSQGVSYNSPLHF
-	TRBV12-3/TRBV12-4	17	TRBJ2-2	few	TGTGCCAGCAGTCTCGCCCTGACAGAGTGGGGGACCGGGGAGCTGTTTTTT	CASSLALTEWGTGELFF
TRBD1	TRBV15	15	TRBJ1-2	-	TGTGCCACCAGCAGCGATCCCCGGGACAGGTTCTTCTACACCTTC	CATSSDPRDRFFYTF
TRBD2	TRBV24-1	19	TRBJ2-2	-	TGTGCCACCAGTGCCTCCGGACTAGCGGGGGTACTCGACACCGGGGAGCTGTTTTTT	CATSASGLAGVLDTGELFF
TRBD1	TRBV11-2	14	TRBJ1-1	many	TGTGCCAGCAGCTTACCGGGACAGCACACTGAAGCTTTCTTT	CASSLPGQHTEAFF
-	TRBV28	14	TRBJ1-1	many	TGTGCCAGCAGTTTGTGGTCACAGAACACTGAAGCTTTCTTT	CASSLWSQNTEAFF
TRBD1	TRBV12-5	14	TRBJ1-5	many	TGTGCTAGCGGACCGGGACAGGGCAATCAGCCCCAGCATTTT	CASGPGQGNQPQHF
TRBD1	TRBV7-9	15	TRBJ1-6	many	TGTGCCAGCAGATCAGGACAGGGACCCAATTCACCCCTCCACTTT	CASRSGQGPNSPLHF
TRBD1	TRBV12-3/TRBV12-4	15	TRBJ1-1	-	TGTGCCAGCAGGCCCGACAGGGGAGGGCACACTGAAGCTTTCTTT	CASRPDRGGHTEAFF
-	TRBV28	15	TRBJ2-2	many	TGTGCCAGCACCCCGCTGCGTTTTCGGGCCGGGGAGCTGTTTTTT	CASTPLRFRAGELFF
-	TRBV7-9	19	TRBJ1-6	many	TGTGCCAGCAGCTTACACTACTTGCCAGGGAGCTCCTATAATTCACCCCTCCACTTT	CASSLHYLPGSSYNSPLHF
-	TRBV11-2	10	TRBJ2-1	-	TGTGCCAGCAGCCCCCAGCCGGAGTTCTTC	CASSPQPEFF
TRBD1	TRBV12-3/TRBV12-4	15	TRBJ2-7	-	TGTGCCAGCAGTTCCATGGGGACAGGGTCCTACGAGCAGTACTTC	CASSSMGTGSYEQYF
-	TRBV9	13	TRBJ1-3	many	TGTGCCAGCTCGGGAACCTCTGGAAACACCATATATTTT	CASSGTSGNTIYF
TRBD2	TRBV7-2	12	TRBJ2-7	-	TGTGCCAGCAGCATGGGACTAGCGACTACTTTCTTC	CASSMGLATTFF
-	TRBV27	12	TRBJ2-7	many	TGTGCCAGCAGTCCCCACCTTGGCGAGCAGTACTTC	CASSPHLGEQYF
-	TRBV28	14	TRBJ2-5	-	TGTGCCAGCAGTTCGCAGGGGGGGAGAGAGACCCAGTACTTC	CASSSQGGRETQYF
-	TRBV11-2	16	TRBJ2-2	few	TGTGCCAGCAGCCCCGTTGCCTCCGCGAACACCGGGGAGCTGTTTTTT	CASSPVASANTGELFF
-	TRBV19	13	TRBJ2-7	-	TGTGCCAGTAGCCCTGGACAGTTCAACGAGCAGTACTTC	CASSPGQFNEQYF
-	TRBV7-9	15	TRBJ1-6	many	TGTGCCAGCAGCTTAACGGCCGGGAACAACTCACCCCTCCACTTT	CASSLTAGNNSPLHF
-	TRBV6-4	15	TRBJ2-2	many	TGTGCCAGCAGTGACGCTGGGGCGAACACCGGGGAGCTGTTTTTT	CASSDAGANTGELFF
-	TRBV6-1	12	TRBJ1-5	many	TGTGCCAGCAGTGTATTGGTTCAGCCCCAGCATTTT	CASSVLVQPQHF
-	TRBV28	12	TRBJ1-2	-	TGTGCCAGCAGTTTACGTCTTATTGGCTACACCTTC	CASSLRLIGYTF
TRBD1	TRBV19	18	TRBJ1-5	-	TGTGCCAGTAGTCTCTGGGACAGGGGGAGGTTTGGCAATCAGCCCCAGCATTTT	CASSLWDRGRFGNQPQHF
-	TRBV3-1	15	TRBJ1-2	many	TGTGCCAGCAGCCAAGGAGGCAGCACTAACTATGGCTACACCTTC	CASSQGGSTNYGYTF
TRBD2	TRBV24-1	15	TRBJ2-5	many	TGTGCCACCAGTGAGCCTAGCGGGAGCGGTGAGACCCAGTACTTC	CATSEPSGSGETQYF
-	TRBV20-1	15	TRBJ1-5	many	TGCAGTGCTAGTAGGGGGTATTCAGAGAACCGGCCCCAGCATTTT	CSASRGYSENRPQHF
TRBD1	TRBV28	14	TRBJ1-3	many	TGTGCCACCTTGGACAGGGGGGCTGGAAACACCATATATTTT	CATLDRGAGNTIYF
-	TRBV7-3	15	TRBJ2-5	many	TGTGCCAGCAGCTTAGGGGTCGCCTTGGGAGAGACCCAGTACTTC	CASSLGVALGETQYF
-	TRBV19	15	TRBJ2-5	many	TGTGCCAGTAGTATTTTAGACCTTGGAAGAGAGACCCAGTACTTC	CASSILDLGRETQYF
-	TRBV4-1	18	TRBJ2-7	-	TGCGCCAGCAGCCAAGAAAGCATCGAGGACTCCATCTCCTACGAGCAGTACTTC	CASSQESIEDSISYEQYF
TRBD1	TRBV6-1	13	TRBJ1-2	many	TGTGCCAGCAGAACCGGGACAGTTGAGGGCTACACCTTC	CASRTGTVEGYTF
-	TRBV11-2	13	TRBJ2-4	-	TGTGCCAGCAGGGCGGCGGGGCGGAACATTCAGTACTTC	CASRAAGRNIQYF
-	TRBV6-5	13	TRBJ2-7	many	TGTGCCAGCAGTTACAGTAGGGGGGACGAGCAGTACTTC	CASSYSRGDEQYF
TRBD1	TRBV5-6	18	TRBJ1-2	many	TGTGCCAGCAGCTTGGGTCGTAGCGGGACAGGGGGCAGGAATGGCTACACCTTC	CASSLGRSGTGGRNGYTF
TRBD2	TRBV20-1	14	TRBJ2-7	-	TGCAGTGCTAGAGTTGCTAGCGGGGGTTACGAGCAGTACTTC	CSARVASGGYEQYF
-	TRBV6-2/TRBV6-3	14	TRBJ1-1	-	TGTGCCAGCAGTCAGGGAGGAGGGGCATCCGAAGCTTTCTTT	CASSQGGGASEAFF
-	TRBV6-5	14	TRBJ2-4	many	TGTGCCAGCAGTTACCGTGGGACCAAAAACATTAAGTACTTC	CASSYRGTKNIKYF
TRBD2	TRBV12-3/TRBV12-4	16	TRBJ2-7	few	TGTGCCAGCAGTAACCCCTCTCGGGGGGGGGCTTACGAGCAGTACTTC	CASSNPSRGGAYEQYF
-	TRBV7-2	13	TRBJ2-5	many	TGTGCCAGCAACGTTCAGGGTGGGGAGACCCAGTACTTC	CASNVQGGETQYF
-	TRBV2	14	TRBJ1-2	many	TGTGCCAGCAGTGGCAACAGGCCGGAGGGCGGCTACACCTTC	CASSGNRPEGGYTF
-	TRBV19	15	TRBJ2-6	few	TGTGCCAGTCACCAACCTGGCTCTGGGGCCAACGTCCTGACTTTC	CASHQPGSGANVLTF
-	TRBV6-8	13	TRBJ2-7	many	TGTGCCAGCAGTAACCAGGGCTACTACGAGCAGTACTTC	CASSNQGYYEQYF
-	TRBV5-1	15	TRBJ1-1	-	TGCGCCAGCAGCTTCGGGAGTCACATGAACACTGAAGCTTTCTTT	CASSFGSHMNTEAFF
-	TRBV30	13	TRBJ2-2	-	TGTGCCTGGGACCCTGATGGAACCGGGGAGCTGTTTTTT	CAWDPDGTGELFF
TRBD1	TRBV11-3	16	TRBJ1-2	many	TGTGCCAGCAGCTCAATAGAGGGGACAGCCAACTATGGCTACACCTTC	CASSSIEGTANYGYTF
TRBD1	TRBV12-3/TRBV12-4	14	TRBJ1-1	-	TGTGCCAGCAGTCCCGACAGGGCAAGCACTGAAGCTTTCTTT	CASSPDRASTEAFF
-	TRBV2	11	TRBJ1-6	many	TGTGCCAGCGCCGAGGATTCACCCCTCCACTTT	CASAEDSPLHF